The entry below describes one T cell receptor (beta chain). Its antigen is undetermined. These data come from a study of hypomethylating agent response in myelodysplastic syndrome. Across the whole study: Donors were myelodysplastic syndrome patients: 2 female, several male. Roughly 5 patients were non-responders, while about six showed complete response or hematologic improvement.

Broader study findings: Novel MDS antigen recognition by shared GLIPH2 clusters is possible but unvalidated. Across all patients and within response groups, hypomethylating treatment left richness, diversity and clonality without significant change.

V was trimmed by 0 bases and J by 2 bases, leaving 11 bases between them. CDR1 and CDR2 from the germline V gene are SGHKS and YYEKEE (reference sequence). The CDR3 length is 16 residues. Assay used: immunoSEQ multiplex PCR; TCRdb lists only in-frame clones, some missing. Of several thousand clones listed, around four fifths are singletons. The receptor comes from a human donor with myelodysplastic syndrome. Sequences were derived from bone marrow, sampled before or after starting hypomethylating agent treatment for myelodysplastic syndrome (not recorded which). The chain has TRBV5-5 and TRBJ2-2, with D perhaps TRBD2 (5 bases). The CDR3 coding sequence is TGTGCCAGCAGCTTGGGTTCCAGCGGAAACACCGGGGAGCTGTTTTTT. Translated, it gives CASSLGSSGNTGELFF. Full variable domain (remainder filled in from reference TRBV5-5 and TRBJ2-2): DAGVTQSPTHLIKTRGQQVTLRCSPISGHKSVSWYQQVLGQGPQFIFQYYEKEERGRGNFPDRFSARQFPNYSSELNVNALLLGDSALYLCASSLGSSGNTGELFFGEGSRLTVL.